This T cell receptor (beta chain) is drawn from a study of a mutant IDH1 vaccine in newly diagnosed glioma. Study observations and caveats: The occurrence of vaccine-induced immune responses was seen in 90% to 95% of patients.

Worth noting for this clone: Its antigen is undetermined.

Assay used: immunoSEQ multiplex PCR; TCRdb lists only in-frame clones, some missing. The profile shows over 75,000 clones, about 82% of them singletons. Time point reported: baseline, week 1 (first vaccination visit). Treatment specified: pre-vaccination baseline after standard-of-care therapy. Each of the donors came in with new WHO grade 3 or 4 astrocytomas that were IDH1-mutant and ATRX-lost. The CDR3 loop spans 13 amino acids. Looked up from germline, CDR1 is SNHLY and CDR2 is FYNNEI. The ends lost 11 bases at V and 2 bases at J; junction bases unmatched: 6. The V and J genes are TRBV2 and TRBJ1-3, with 7 bases identical to TRBD1. Sample: PBMCs, taken from a glioma patient treated with radiotherapy, temozolomide or both. This clonotype originated in a man aged 35 to 55 with glioma. The CDR3 bases are TGTGCCTCCCGGACAGGAACTGGAAACACCATATATTTT. It encodes CASRTGTGNTIYF.